Presented here are 20 T cell receptor beta chains from one specimen sequenced in a study of molecular identifiers for immune sequencing clone quantification. In TCRdb, the PCR reads were re-called with MiXCR into one record per CDR3 protein. The sample includes about 640,000 distinct CDR3 sequences, 20% seen only once; the top ten take roughly 0.83%. The sequencing sample was made of naive CD8+ T cells from blood, with Jurkat cell RNA spiked in. As for subset: FACS-sorted CD8+CD4-CCR7+CD45RA+ naive T cells. These receptors originate from a human donor in good health. Some libraries in this study had Jurkat cell RNA spiked in.

This clonotype came up many times. The chain links TRBV7-8 to TRBJ2-1; 12 nucleotides agree with TRBD2. The V segment lost 4 bases and the J segment 9 bases; nucleotides outside the gene matches: 7. The CDR3 has 15 amino acids. In germline, CDR1 is SGHVS, CDR2 FQNEAQ. CDR3 nucleotides: TGTGCCAGCAGCTCATCTAGCGGGGGGGCCGGTGAGCAGTTCTTC. Its translation: CASSSSSGGAGEQFF.

Only a few counts were recorded for this clonotype. V is TRBV6-2 or TRBV6-3 and J is TRBJ2-1; TRBD2 matches 9 bases. Germline CDR1 MNHEY, CDR2 SVGEGT. This CDR3 is built from 16 residues. Trimming cost V 2 bases and J 2 bases; bases outside gene matches: 4. CDR3 residues: CASSYGSGGPYNEQFF. CDR3 in DNA: TGTGCCAGCAGTTACGGTAGCGGGGGTCCCTACAATGAGCAGTTCTTC.

This clonotype was found many times. The genes are TRBV5-4 and TRBJ2-2; D possibly corresponds to TRBD2 (7 bases). Germline CDR1 is SGHNT and CDR2 is YYREEE (reference sequence). With 3 bases removed from V and 3 bases from J, the gap between germline ends came to 15 bases. The CDR3 loop spans 16 amino acids. The CDR3 nucleotides read TGTGCCAGCAGCTGGGAGCAGGGGAGGGACACCGGGGAGCTGTTTTTT. Protein sequence: CASSWEQGRDTGELFF.

The table lists this clonotype with many counts. The chain combines TRBV15 with TRBJ1-1, with D perhaps TRBD1 (5 bases). Germline assignment: CDR1 LNHNV and CDR2 YYDKDF (reference sequence). The CDR3 is 15 amino acids. Trimming took 0 bases from V and 5 from J, leaving 13 bases between them. The CDR3 here is CATSRDRQGLTEAFF. CDR3 DNA sequence: TGTGCCACCAGCAGAGATCGTCAGGGACTAACTGAAGCTTTCTTT.

This clonotype was seen many times. The chain carries TRBV11-2 and TRBJ2-6; tentative D call: TRBD2 (5 bases). This CDR3 region has 17 residues. Looked up from germline, CDR1 is SGHAT and CDR2 is FQNNGV. The V and J ends lost 1 base and 0 bases respectively, with 10 bases between them. For the CDR3, the DNA is TGTGCCAGCAGCTTAGTACCGGACTCCTCTGGGGCCAACGTCCTGACTTTC. It yields the protein CASSLVPDSSGANVLTF. The whole variable domain, remainder taken from reference TRBV11-2 and TRBJ2-6, is EAGVAQSPRYKIIEKRQSVAFWCNPISGHATLYWYQQILGQGPKLLIQFQNNGVVDDSQLPKDRFSAERLKGVDSTLKIQPAKLEDSAVYLCASSLVPDSSGANVLTFGAGSRLTVL.

Only a few counts were recorded for this clonotype. The rearrangement uses TRBV7-8 and TRBJ1-4; D is unclear. CDR1 and CDR2 (germline): SGHVS, FQNEAQ. V was clipped by 1 base and J by 0 bases, with 12 bases between them. The CDR3 covers 17 residues. CDR3: CASSLELARTTNEKLFF. The CDR3 bases are TGTGCCAGCAGCTTAGAATTGGCCCGGACAACTAATGAAAAACTGTTTTTT.

This chain connects TRBV6-2 or TRBV6-3 to TRBJ2-3; TRBD2 agrees at 13 bases. J was trimmed by 5 bases and V by 2 bases; bases with no gene match: 13. Germline V gene lookup returns CDR1 MNHEY and CDR2 SVGEGT. The CDR3 sequence is 19 residues long. CDR3 bases: TGTGCCAGCAGTTACCCACCTCGGACTAGCGGGAGTTTGGTAGATACGCAGTATTTT. Translation gives CASSYPPRTSGSLVDTQYF.

Details on this clonotype: A much larger clonotype is one base distant, so this may be a read error. V usage is TRBV18 and J usage is TRBJ1-2; tentative D call: TRBD1 (6 bases). The length of the CDR3 is 11 residues. Germline CDR1 and CDR2: KGHSH and LQKENI. The CDR3 spells CAGSEQGGYTF. CDR3 DNA sequence: TGTGCCGGCTCCGAACAGGGCGGCTACACCTTC.

There are many counts of this clonotype. V is TRBV12-5 and J is TRBJ2-7; TRBD1 matches at 7 bases. Germline loops: CDR1 LGHNT, CDR2 FRNRAP. The length of the CDR3 is 14 residues. Trimming at V came to 3 bases and at J to 7 bases, leaving 9 bases not matched to a gene. CDR3 region: CASGFSRGRREQYF. CDR3 nucleotide sequence: TGTGCTAGTGGTTTTAGTAGGGGGCGGCGGGAGCAGTACTTC.

This clonotype was detected many times. This chain connects TRBV27 to TRBJ2-7; 14 bases line up with TRBD2. The CDR3 has 15 amino acids. Trimming took 4 bases from V and 6 from J; bases not matched to a gene: 5. The germline gives CDR1 MNHEY, CDR2 SMNVEV (reference sequence). The CDR3 DNA is TGTGCCAGCAGTTCTCCGACTAGCGGGAGGGTCGAGCAGTACTTC. Protein: CASSSPTSGRVEQYF.

This clonotype was detected a few times. The chain combines TRBV7-2 with TRBJ2-7; D is tentatively TRBD1 or TRBD2 (7 bases each). Germline V CDR1 and CDR2: SGHTA, FQGNSA. Deletions cut 2 bases from V and 0 bases from J, with 14 bases between. The CDR3 runs 16 residues. The CDR3 bases are TGTGCCAGCAGCTTAATGGCGGGGGACAGCTCCTACGAGCAGTACTTC. This translates into CASSLMAGDSSYEQYF.

This clonotype occurred many times. J is TRBJ1-3 and V is TRBV20-1; no definite D call. V lost 0 bases, J lost 0 bases, and 6 bases lay in between. From germline, CDR1 is DFQATT and CDR2 SNEGSKA (reference sequence). The CDR3 is 14 residues long. The CDR3: CSAREKVSGNTIYF. CDR3 nucleotides: TGCAGTGCTAGAGAAAAAGTCTCTGGAAACACCATATATTTT.

This clonotype has only a few counts. The chain links TRBV28 to TRBJ2-7, with D tentatively TRBD1 or TRBD2 (6 bases each). Germline-derived CDR1 and CDR2 are MDHEN and SYDVKM. V dropped 7 bases and J dropped 5 bases, with 15 bases sitting between them. The CDR3 totals 13 residues. The CDR3 sequence is CASNQLGGHEQYF. The CDR3 DNA reads TGTGCCAGCAACCAATTGGGGGGCCACGAGCAGTACTTC.

This clonotype came up many times. V gene TRBV20-1 combines with J gene TRBJ2-7; D may be TRBD1 (6 bases). Germline CDR1 is DFQATT and CDR2 is SNEGSKA (reference sequence). This CDR3 has 12 amino acids. Deletions cut 5 bases from V and 2 bases from J, with 10 bases between. CDR3 sequence: CSAAGTPYEQYF. CDR3 sequence (DNA): TGCAGTGCTGCCGGGACACCCTACGAGCAGTACTTC.

V and J are TRBV6-5 and TRBJ1-2; TRBD1 matches 8 bases. CDR3 length equals 16 residues. The germline V gene has CDR1 MNHEY and CDR2 SVGAGI. V gave up 4 bases and J gave up 4 bases; unmatched junction bases: 11. The CDR3 spells CASSLGTGGALYGYTF. In nucleotides, the CDR3 is TGTGCCAGCAGTTTAGGAACAGGGGGGGCCCTCTATGGCTACACCTTC.

A remark on this clonotype: A clone one base away is much larger, so this may be a read error. The chain joins TRBV28 to TRBJ2-7; 9 bases are shared with TRBD1. This CDR3 has 14 amino acids. After removal of 3 bases from V and 9 bases from J, the junction contained 9 bases not matched to a gene. CDR1 and CDR2 from the germline V gene are MDHEN and SYDVKM. The CDR3 coding sequence is TGTGCCAGCAGTTTTCGGGGACAGGGCTCCGGGCAGTACTTC. It is translated as CASSFRGQGSGQYF.

Notes on this clonotype: This could be a read error, since a much larger clone is one nucleotide away. No conserved phenylalanine or tryptophan is present at the end of the CDR3, so a read error is the likely explanation. The genes are TRBV20-1 and TRBJ2-7; TRBD1 matches at 7 bases. There are 14 residues in the CDR3. Germline lookup yields CDR1 DFQATT and CDR2 SNEGSKA (reference sequence). The V gene end was trimmed by 2 bases and the J gene end by 3 bases; junction bases not matched to a gene: 7. The CDR3, as DNA: TGCAGTGCTAGACGAGAGGCAGGGGGCTACGAGCAGTACTAC. Protein product: CSARREAGGYEQYY.

This clonotype was found many times. Here the CDR3 DNA reads TGTGCCAGCCCAACCGGCGGGGAGCTGTTTTTT. Translated, it gives CASPTGGELFF. The rearrangement joins TRBV7-9 to TRBJ2-2; no clear D gene. The CDR3 is made up of 11 amino acids. Germline CDR1 SEHNR, CDR2 FQNEAQ (reference sequence). V was trimmed by 8 bases and J by 7 bases, leaving 8 bases between them. Supplemented by reference TRBV7-9 and TRBJ2-2, the full variable domain reads DTGVSQNPRHKITKRGQNVTFRCDPISEHNRLYWYRQTLGQGPEFLTYFQNEAQLEKSRLLSDRFSAERPKGSFSTLEIQRTEQGDSAMYLCASPTGGELFFGEGSRLTVL.

This clonotype has a handful of counts. The V gene is TRBV19, the J gene TRBJ1-4; D uncertain. Germline V lookup: CDR1 LNHDA, CDR2 SQIVND (reference sequence). The V gene lost 0 bases and the J gene lost 8 bases, with 1 base spanning the gap. The CDR3 runs 11 residues. DNA of the CDR3: TGTGCCAGTAGTATAGAGGAAAAACTGTTTTTT. It specifies CASSIEEKLFF.

This chain joins TRBV6-5 and TRBJ2-5; 10 bases match TRBD2. The germline CDR1 and CDR2 sequences are MNHEY and SVGAGI. J was trimmed by 2 bases and V by 0 bases; bases with no gene match: 15. The CDR3 is made up of 20 amino acids. In nucleotides, the CDR3 is TGTGCCAGCAGTTACTCACCCCCCTGGACTAGCGGAGGGACACAAGAGACCCAGTACTTC. The encoded protein is CASSYSPPWTSGGTQETQYF.